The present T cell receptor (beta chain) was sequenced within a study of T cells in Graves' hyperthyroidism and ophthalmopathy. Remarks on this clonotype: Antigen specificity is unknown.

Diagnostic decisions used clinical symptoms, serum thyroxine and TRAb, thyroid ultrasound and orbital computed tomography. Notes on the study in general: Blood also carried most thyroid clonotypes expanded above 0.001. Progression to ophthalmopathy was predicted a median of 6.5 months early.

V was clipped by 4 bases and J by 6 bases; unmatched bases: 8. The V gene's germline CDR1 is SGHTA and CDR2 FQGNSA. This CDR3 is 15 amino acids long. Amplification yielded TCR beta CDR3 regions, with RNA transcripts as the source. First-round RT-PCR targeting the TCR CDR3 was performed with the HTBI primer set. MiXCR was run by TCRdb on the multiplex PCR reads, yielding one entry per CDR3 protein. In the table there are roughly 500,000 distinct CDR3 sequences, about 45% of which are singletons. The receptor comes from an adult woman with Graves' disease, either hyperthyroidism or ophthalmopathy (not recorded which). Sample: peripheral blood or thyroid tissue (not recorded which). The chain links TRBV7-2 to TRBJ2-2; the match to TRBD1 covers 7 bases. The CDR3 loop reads CASSSMAQGAGELFF. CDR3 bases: TGTGCCAGCAGCTCCATGGCCCAGGGGGCCGGGGAGCTGTTTTTT.